The rows below give T cell receptor beta chains drawn from one sample of a study of cytomegalovirus exposure and HLA in healthy donors. Data came from immunoSEQ multiplex PCR; TCRdb stores just in-frame clones and leaves some out. The sample has 120,000 or so clones; approximately 90% are singletons. The specimen was PBMCs. These receptors were obtained from a woman younger than 35 in good health and CMV-seronegative. Both conserved end residues are part of each CDR3. The D gene is left open where the match is weak. Clone sizes are given selectively: once, few, many, or a class where the clone is expanded.

clone size,V gene,D gene,J gene,CDR3 DNA,CDR3 protein
.,TRBV28,.,TRBJ1-5,TGTGCCAGCAGTTTATTGGGGGGGGATCAGCCCCAGCATTTT,CASSLLGGDQPQHF
.,TRBV7-6,.,TRBJ1-2,TGTGCCAGCAGCTTAGAGGCGGGGGCGCACTATGGCTACACCTTC,CASSLEAGAHYGYTF
.,TRBV19,.,TRBJ1-2,TGTGCCAGTACCTCATGGGACATTAATGGCTACACCTTC,CASTSWDINGYTF
once,TRBV11-3,.,TRBJ2-5,TGTGCCAGCAGCTTAGAGGCGGCTTCCACCGGGACCCAGTACTTC,CASSLEAASTGTQYF
.,TRBV11-2,.,TRBJ2-7,TGTGCCAGCAGCTTGCCTTTGGGAGGGGGGGAAACACCTTACGAGCAGTACTTC,CASSLPLGGGETPYEQYF
.,TRBV5-1,.,TRBJ2-3,TGCGCCAGCAGCTTGGTGCCAGAGGGTGTGGCAGATACGCAGTATTTT,CASSLVPEGVADTQYF
.,TRBV7-8,TRBD1,TRBJ1-1,TGTGCCAGCAGCCCCCTGGACAGGCTTGACACTGAAGCTTTCTTT,CASSPLDRLDTEAFF
.,TRBV28,.,TRBJ2-5,TGTGCCAGCAGCCCCATGCGGAGCGGAGAGACCCAGTACTTC,CASSPMRSGETQYF
.,TRBV13,TRBD2,TRBJ2-7,TGTGCCAGCAGCCGGGGGGTCTACGAGCAGTACTTC,CASSRGVYEQYF
.,TRBV7-9,.,TRBJ2-7,TGTGCCAGCAGCCCCGAGCCATACGAGCAGTACTTC,CASSPEPYEQYF
.,TRBV14,.,TRBJ2-1,TGTGCCAGCTCAAGCCGTCATGAGCAGTTCTTC,CASSSRHEQFF
.,TRBV5-3,TRBD1,TRBJ2-7,TGTGCCAGAAGCTTGGGTGGGACAGGGGGCTCTGGGGAGCAGTACTTC,CARSLGGTGGSGEQYF
.,TRBV2,TRBD1,TRBJ1-1,TGTGCCAGCAGAGAGGGGGCGCGAGCTTTCTTT,CASREGARAFF
.,TRBV15,.,TRBJ2-3,TGTGCCACCAGCAGGTACTTCGGAGGCACAGATACGCAGTATTTT,CATSRYFGGTDTQYF
few,TRBV19,.,TRBJ1-5,TGTGCCAGTAGTAAAGGGGAACGGCATCAGCCCCAGCATTTT,CASSKGERHQPQHF
.,TRBV5-6,TRBD1,TRBJ2-3,TGTGCCAGCAGCCGACAGGGGGTTAATTCAGATACGCAGTATTTT,CASSRQGVNSDTQYF
.,TRBV2,TRBD1,TRBJ1-5,TGTGCCAGCAGAGGGGACAGCTCCTATAATCAGCCCCAGCATTTT,CASRGDSSYNQPQHF
.,TRBV4-1,.,TRBJ2-4,TGCGCCAGCAGCCAGCCCTCGTCAGGGCTAGCCAAAAACATTCAGTACTTC,CASSQPSSGLAKNIQYF
.,TRBV6-1,TRBD1,TRBJ2-4,TGTGCCAGCTGGACAGGGCAAAACATTCAGTACTTC,CASWTGQNIQYF
.,TRBV18,TRBD1,TRBJ1-1,TGTGCCAGCTCAACCAGACAGGGGGGCATTGAAGCTTTCTTT,CASSTRQGGIEAFF
.,TRBV5-5,.,TRBJ2-7,TGTGCCAGCAGCTTAGGGGCTGCAGAGCAGTACTTC,CASSLGAAEQYF
.,TRBV7-7,.,TRBJ2-7,TGTGCTAGCAGCTTAGGGCGCGGGGAGGTCTACGAGCAGTACTTC,CASSLGRGEVYEQYF
.,TRBV2,TRBD2,TRBJ2-7,TGTGCCAGCACGTTTTCTCTGGCAACCCTAGCGGGCCTTACCTACGAGCAGTACTTC,CASTFSLATLAGLTYEQYF
.,TRBV5-1,.,TRBJ1-2,TGCGCCAGCAGCTTGGACAGGAATAACTATGGCTACACCTTC,CASSLDRNNYGYTF
.,TRBV30,.,TRBJ1-4,TGTGCCTGGAGCCTTGGGGAGGGGGAAAAACTGTTTTTT,CAWSLGEGEKLFF
.,TRBV7-2,TRBD1,TRBJ2-7,TGTGCCAGCAGCTTAGGACAGGGGGCCGGCGAGCAGTACTTC,CASSLGQGAGEQYF
.,TRBV6-4,.,TRBJ2-3,TGTGCCAGCAGTGACTCTCGGGGGGCCACAGATACGCAGTATTTT,CASSDSRGATDTQYF
.,TRBV10-3,.,TRBJ1-2,TGTGCCATCAGTGATTTCGAGGACAGATATGGCTACACCTTC,CAISDFEDRYGYTF
.,TRBV9,TRBD2,TRBJ2-7,TGTGCCAGCAGCGTAGCTCCACTAGCGGAGCAGTACTTC,CASSVAPLAEQYF
.,TRBV6-5,.,TRBJ1-6,TGTGCCAGCAGATACTATAATTCACCCCTCCACTTT,CASRYYNSPLHF
.,TRBV27,.,TRBJ1-1,TGTGCCAGCAGTTTAGGGCTGAACACTGAAGCTTTCTTT,CASSLGLNTEAFF
.,TRBV7-2,TRBD1,TRBJ1-1,TGTGCCAGCAGCTTAGCGCGGGCAGGGGGCAGGACTGAAGCTTTCTTT,CASSLARAGGRTEAFF
.,TRBV5-6,TRBD1,TRBJ2-3,TGTGCCAGCAGCTCCGACAGGGGGCGTACAGATACGCAGTATTTT,CASSSDRGRTDTQYF
.,TRBV27,TRBD2,TRBJ2-4,TGTGCCAGCAGTTGGACTAGCGGAGAAAACATTCAGTACTTC,CASSWTSGENIQYF
once,TRBV18,.,TRBJ2-1,TGTGCCAGCTCACCGGAGAGGAAGCAGTTCTTC,CASSPERKQFF
few,TRBV7-3,.,TRBJ2-7,TGTGCCAGCAGCTTAGAAGGAGGGAGCCCCTACGAGCAGTACTTC,CASSLEGGSPYEQYF
.,TRBV27,.,TRBJ1-4,TGTGCCAGCAGTTTACGGTGGGACACGATTAATGAAAAACTGTTTTTT,CASSLRWDTINEKLFF
few,TRBV6-4,TRBD1,TRBJ1-5,TGTGCCAGCAGTGAACCTTCAAGGGACAGACAGCTCGATCAGCCCCAGCATTTT,CASSEPSRDRQLDQPQHF
.,TRBV9,TRBD1,TRBJ1-1,TGTGCCAGCAGCCGACTACGGACAGGGAGTAACACTGAAGCTTTCTTT,CASSRLRTGSNTEAFF
.,TRBV28,.,TRBJ1-5,TGTGCCAGCAGTTCAACGGAGGGAGAGAGCAATCAGCCCCAGCATTTT,CASSSTEGESNQPQHF
.,TRBV18,.,TRBJ1-1,TGTGCCAGCTCACCACAGGGGGGGAGGAACACTGAAGCTTTCTTT,CASSPQGGRNTEAFF
.,TRBV7-6,.,TRBJ2-7,TGTGCCAGCAGCACCCGGTGGGTGGGGCGCCTATCCTACGAGCAGTACTTC,CASSTRWVGRLSYEQYF
.,TRBV30,TRBD1,TRBJ2-2,TGTGCCTGGAGTGTAAAGGGGGCCGGCGGGGAGCTGTTTTTT,CAWSVKGAGGELFF